The 18 T cell receptor beta chains listed next were all sequenced from one sample in a study of T-cell memory formation after mild COVID-19. TCRdb ran MiXCR on the 5' RACE reads and lists one entry per CDR3 protein. The sample has roughly 260,000 distinct CDR3 sequences, over 15% seen once. Material for sequencing was PBMCs or a T cell subset sorted from them (not recorded which). The receptors shown here come from a man younger than 35 who had mild COVID-19 (a few samples of this study predate the infection). Cell type and time point are not known.

This clonotype has more than one count but fewer than ten. The V and J genes are TRBV7-3 and TRBJ2-1, with unresolved D. Between the trimmed V and J ends, which lost 5 bases and 2 bases, there was a span of 7 bases. Per germline, CDR1 SGHTA and CDR2 FQGTGA. This CDR3 contains 13 residues. CDR3 protein: CASSRPPYNEQFF. CDR3 DNA sequence: TGTGCCAGCAGCCGCCCCCCCTACAATGAGCAGTTCTTC.

This clonotype was seen a handful of times. This chain connects TRBV15 to TRBJ1-2, with D hard to call. V lost 0 bases to trimming and J lost 7 bases, with 9 bases between them. This CDR3 spans 13 amino acids. Germline CDR1 is LNHNV and CDR2 is YYDKDF (reference sequence). The CDR3 coding sequence is TGTGCCACCAGCAGAGATGAGGGTAGTGGCTACACCTTC. The encoded protein is CATSRDEGSGYTF.

This clonotype was observed many times. V is TRBV6-5 and J is TRBJ2-1; TRBD1 or TRBD2 may be the D gene (5 bases each). The germline gives CDR1 MNHEY, CDR2 SVGAGI. CDR3 size: 16 residues. V lost 6 bases to trimming and J lost 0 bases, with 15 bases between them. The CDR3 nucleotides are TGTGCCAGCAGCCCCGGGACCCCGAGCTCCTACAATGAGCAGTTCTTC. Its translation is CASSPGTPSSYNEQFF.

The rearrangement uses TRBV9 and TRBJ2-3, with D perhaps given as TRBD1 or TRBD2 (5 bases each). Per germline, CDR1 SGDLS and CDR2 YYNGEE. The CDR3 has 15 amino acids. V lost 0 bases to trimming and J lost 6 bases, with 14 bases between them. The CDR3 region is CASSVAGLEGDTQYF. CDR3 coding DNA: TGTGCCAGCAGCGTAGCCGGGCTAGAGGGGGATACGCAGTATTTT.

The chain has TRBV18 and TRBJ2-7, with D maybe TRBD1 (6 bases). CDR3 length equals 14 residues. The V end was cut by 5 bases, the J end by 1 base, with 12 bases between. The germline gives CDR1 KGHSH, CDR2 LQKENI. This chain's CDR3 is CASSGQSDSYEQYF. The CDR3 DNA reads TGTGCCAGCTCAGGACAGTCTGATTCCTACGAGCAGTACTTC.

The rearrangement joins TRBV5-1 to TRBJ1-2; 7 nucleotides match TRBD1. The CDR3 runs to 14 residues. Per germline, CDR1 SGHRS and CDR2 YFSETQ. J lost 3 bases, V lost 4 bases, and 6 bases had no gene match. The CDR3 is CASSPGQDYYGYTF. The CDR3 DNA reads as TGCGCCAGCAGCCCAGGACAGGATTACTATGGCTACACCTTC.

CDR3 region: CASSYSGRSVRYF. CDR3 coding DNA: TGTGCCAGCAGTTACTCCGGCAGGTCCGTCCGGTACTTC. V gene TRBV6-5 combines with J gene TRBJ2-7; unclear D gene. The CDR3 runs 13 residues. Germline V CDR1 and CDR2: MNHEY, SVGAGI. Trimming stripped 0 bases from V and 12 bases from J, with 15 bases between.

This clonotype was found many times. The rearrangement links TRBV5-4 to TRBJ2-1; 7 nucleotides match TRBD1. The CDR3 is 14 amino acids. V lost 4 bases to trimming and J lost 4 bases; unmatched junction nucleotides: 5. Germline CDR1 reads SGHNT; CDR2 reads YYREEE (reference sequence). CDR3 in amino acids: CASSLGTEYNEQFF. The CDR3 DNA sequence: TGTGCCAGCAGCCTCGGGACAGAGTACAATGAGCAGTTCTTC. Full variable domain (missing parts from reference TRBV5-4 and TRBJ2-1): ETGVTQSPTHLIKTRGQQVTLRCSSQSGHNTVSWYQQALGQGPQFIFQYYREEENGRGNFPPRFSGLQFPNYSSELNVNALELDDSALYLCASSLGTEYNEQFFGPGTRLTVL.

This clonotype was counted many times. The V and J genes are TRBV4-1 and TRBJ2-3; D not resolved. The length of the CDR3 is 14 residues. Looked up from germline, CDR1 is MGHRA and CDR2 is YSYEKL. Trimming cost V 0 bases and J 3 bases, with 7 bases left between them. CDR3 in amino acids: CASSQDPRTDTQYF. Written as DNA, the CDR3 is TGCGCCAGCAGCCAAGATCCCCGAACAGATACGCAGTATTTT.

Many counts were recorded for this clonotype. The J gene is TRBJ1-1, the V gene TRBV11-2, with D possibly TRBD1 on 5 matching bases. Between the trimmed V and J ends, which lost 4 bases and 5 bases, there was a span of 5 bases. Germline values: CDR1 SGHAT, CDR2 FQNNGV. The CDR3 has 11 amino acids. CDR3 sequence: CASSWGTEAFF. The CDR3 region has the DNA TGTGCCAGCAGCTGGGGGACTGAAGCTTTCTTT.

This clonotype was counted only a few times. The chain is built from TRBV6-5 and TRBJ1-2; D gene ambiguous. V gave up 3 bases and J gave up 4 bases, with 18 bases separating them. This CDR3 contains 16 residues. CDR1 MNHEY and CDR2 SVGAGI come from the germline V gene. The CDR3 region has the DNA TGTGCCAGCAGTTATTCCTCTCTGGCGCCCGCCTATGGCTACACCTTC. Translation: CASSYSSLAPAYGYTF.

The chain has TRBV2 and TRBJ2-1, with D hard to call. Looked up from germline, CDR1 is SNHLY and CDR2 is FYNNEI. This CDR3 is 11 amino acids long. V was trimmed by 4 bases and J by 10 bases, leaving 8 bases between them. DNA for the CDR3: TGTGCCAGCAGTGTGCGGCCCGAGCAGTTCTTC. Translated: CASSVRPEQFF.

This chain joins TRBV3-1 and TRBJ2-1; the match to TRBD2 covers 7 bases. Germline values: CDR1 LGHDT, CDR2 YNNKEL (reference sequence). The V and J ends lost 5 bases and 7 bases, in that order; junction bases with no gene match: 5. CDR3 length: 13 residues. For the CDR3, the DNA is TGTGCCAGCAGCATACTGGGGGGGAATGAGCAGTTCTTC. Its translation is CASSILGGNEQFF.

This clonotype was counted between two and nine times. V is TRBV5-1 and J is TRBJ2-4, with D tentatively TRBD1 (5 bases). V shed 4 bases and J shed 6 bases, with 17 bases lying between them. The CDR3 contains 15 residues. In germline, CDR1 is SGHRS, CDR2 YFSETQ. CDR3 amino acids: CASSLYRPQGNIQYF. In DNA, the CDR3 is TGCGCCAGCAGCCTATACCGGCCCCAGGGAAACATTCAGTACTTC. Complete variable domain (other parts from reference TRBV5-1 and TRBJ2-4): KAGVTQTPRYLIKTRGQQVTLSCSPISGHRSVSWYQQTPGQGLQFLFEYFSETQRNKGNFPGRFSGRQFSNSRSEMNVSTLELGDSALYLCASSLYRPQGNIQYFGAGTRLSVL.

This clonotype has just a few counts. V usage is TRBV10-3 and J usage is TRBJ1-1; no definite D call. This CDR3 region has 13 residues. Trimming removed 3 bases from V and 2 bases from J, with 7 bases in between. Germline V gene lookup returns CDR1 ENHRY and CDR2 SYGVKD. As DNA, the CDR3 is TGTGCCATCAGTGAATCAGTTAACACTGAAGCTTTCTTT. The encoded protein is CAISESVNTEAFF.

In this sample, this clonotype turned up many times. The gene calls are TRBV7-2 and TRBJ2-5; D is perhaps TRBD2 (5 bases). This CDR3 spans 13 amino acids. The V end was cut by 5 bases, the J end by 4 bases, with 11 bases between. Per the germline V gene, CDR1 is SGHTA and CDR2 is FQGNSA. CDR3 coding DNA: TGTGCCAGCAGCCCGATGGAGGCAGAGACCCAGTACTTC. This gives the protein CASSPMEAETQYF.

V usage is TRBV10-3 and J usage is TRBJ1-1; 12 positions match TRBD1. This CDR3 spans 14 amino acids. Germline assignment: CDR1 ENHRY and CDR2 SYGVKD. Trimming at V came to 7 bases and at J to 11 bases, leaving 11 bases not matched to a gene. The DNA of the CDR3 is TGTGCCATCAAGTCCGGGACAGGGGGCTTGGGTGCTTTCTTT. Protein sequence: CAIKSGTGGLGAFF.

This clonotype was observed at least ten times. The J gene is TRBJ1-4, the V gene TRBV7-2; D gene ambiguous. V dropped 0 bases and J dropped 2 bases, with 7 bases sitting between them. CDR3 length equals 15 residues. Germline-derived CDR1 and CDR2 are SGHTA and FQGNSA. For the CDR3, the DNA is TGTGCCAGCAGCTTAGCAGGGCCTACTAATGAAAAACTGTTTTTT. Its translation is CASSLAGPTNEKLFF.